The clone carrying this TCR beta chain has a count of ten or more. One entry per CDR3 protein results from TCRdb running MiXCR on the RT-PCR reads. Of about 700,000 distinct CDR3 sequences in the sample, 14% are singletons; the top ten hold 3.6%. The sequenced material came from memory CD4+ T cells from blood. The clonotype was recovered from a female donor in good health, serving as a healthy control.

CDR3: CASSGTGVHEQYF. CDR3 coding DNA: TGCGCCAGCAGTGGGACAGGGGTCCACGAGCAGTACTTC. V usage is TRBV5-1 and J usage is TRBJ2-7, with 10 bases aligning to TRBD1. CDR3 length equals 13 residues. CDR1 and CDR2 from the germline V gene are SGHRS and YFSETQ. V shed 5 bases and J 5 bases; nucleotides not matched to a gene: 4.